The clone carrying this TCR beta chain turned up a few times. Its antigen is still unknown. In terms of origin and age, donors were healthy Caucasian individuals from Russia aged roughly 6 to 90. PCR was performed a second time for roughly 7 to 11 cycles using a sample-barcoded 5' primer and a J-beta primer mix. With 12 random nucleotides, a template-switch adaptor tagged each individual cDNA molecule. Each CDR3 protein is one row after TCRdb ran MiXCR on the 5' RACE reads. The repertoire holds fewer than 950,000 distinct CDR3 sequences, with about 53% as singletons. The sample is drawn from a study of blood T cells in healthy people across ages. Regarding the study as a whole: In long-lived donors, naive CD4+ cell counts and diversity exceeded those of aged donors.

With 3 bases clipped from V and 0 bases from J, the junction kept 3 bases outside the gene matches. From germline, CDR1 is LGHNA and CDR2 YNFKEQ. The CDR3 consists of 15 residues. The chain couples TRBV4-2 to TRBJ2-7, with TRBD1 identical over 9 bases. The clonotype was recovered from an elderly man in good health. Sequencing was done on a sample of blood. As DNA, the CDR3 is TGTGCCAGCAGCCACCGGGGACAGGGCTCCTACGAGCAGTACTTC. Residues: CASSHRGQGSYEQYF.